The clone carrying this T cell receptor (beta chain) was picked up one time. Cohorts were based on clinical histories the participants reported. In the authors' methods: From reference gene primer amplification, estimates of nucleated cell counts were derived. Assay: immunoSEQ multiplex PCR; the TCRdb copy retains only in-frame clones and omits some. V and J calls and clone size come straight from that table; D and trimming were deduced from the DNA. The sample shows roughly 340,000 clones, 80% to 90% of them seen only once. The sample is drawn from a study of blood T cell repertoires in COVID-19. The wider study: Two consecutive negative NP/OP PCR tests, clearance, or resolved symptoms defined Cohort 3 recovery. The analysed material was cDNA or gDNA that came from T cells, B-cell-depleted T cells, or PBMCs.

CDR1 and CDR2 (germline): SGHTA, FQGTGA. The CDR3 loop spans 14 amino acids. Trimming removed 5 bases at V and 1 base at J, with 12 bases between. What was sequenced was PBMCs or T cells enriched from blood (not recorded which). The receptor's source is a middle-aged man in a cohort exposed to, infected with or recovered from COVID-19 (not recorded which). The chain has TRBV7-3 and TRBJ2-7; D might be TRBD2 (6 bases). The CDR3 DNA sequence: TGTGCCAGCAGCCCGGGACTGGCGTCCTACGAGCAGTACTTC. It translates to CASSPGLASYEQYF.